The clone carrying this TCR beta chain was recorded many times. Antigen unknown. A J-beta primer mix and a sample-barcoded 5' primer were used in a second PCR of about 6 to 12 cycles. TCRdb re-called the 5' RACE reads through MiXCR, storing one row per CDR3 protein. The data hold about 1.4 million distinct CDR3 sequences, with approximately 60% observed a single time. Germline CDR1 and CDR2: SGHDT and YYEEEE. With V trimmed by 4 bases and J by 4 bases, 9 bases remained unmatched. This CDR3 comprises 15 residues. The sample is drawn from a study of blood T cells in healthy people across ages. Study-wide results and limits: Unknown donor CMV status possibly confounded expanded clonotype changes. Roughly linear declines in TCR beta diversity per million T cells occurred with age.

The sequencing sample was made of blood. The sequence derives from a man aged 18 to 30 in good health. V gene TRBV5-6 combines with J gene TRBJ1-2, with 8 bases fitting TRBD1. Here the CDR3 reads CASSLLGQDLYGYTF. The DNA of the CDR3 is TGTGCCAGCAGCCTCCTGGGACAGGACCTCTATGGCTACACCTTC.